These T cell receptor beta chains were read from a single sample in a study of blood T cell repertoires in COVID-19. TCRdb's copy holds only in-frame clones and misses some; the assay was immunoSEQ multiplex PCR. This table holds roughly 150,000 clones, 82% found once. Sequenced sample: PBMCs or T cells enriched from blood (not recorded which). Every receptor here comes from a man aged 60-69 years who had recovered from COVID-19. Both conserved end residues are part of each CDR3. Fields, in order: V gene, J gene, clone size, D gene, CDR3 protein, CDR3 DNA. The D gene is left open where the match is weak. Clone size, where shown, is once, few, many, or a class for clones that have expanded.

TRBV7-8	TRBJ2-3	.	.	CASSLRPDTRTDTQYF	TGTGCCAGCAGCTTAAGGCCCGACACACGCACAGATACGCAGTATTTT
TRBV6-5	TRBJ1-5	.	TRBD1	CASSYGQGSQPQHF	TGTGCCAGCAGTTACGGACAGGGAAGCCAGCCCCAGCATTTT
TRBV7-8	TRBJ2-5	once	TRBD2	CASSSGLQQETQYF	TGTGCCAGCAGCTCGGGACTACAACAAGAGACCCAGTACTTC
TRBV28	TRBJ2-2	.	TRBD1	CASSRGQGAKGELFF	TGTGCCAGCAGCCGGGGACAGGGGGCAAAAGGGGAGCTGTTTTTT
TRBV19	TRBJ1-1	.	TRBD1	CASSTPGGGTEAFF	TGTGCCAGTAGTACTCCAGGGGGAGGCACTGAAGCTTTCTTT
TRBV14	TRBJ1-4	many	TRBD1	CASSHSVGQENEKLFF	TGTGCCAGCAGCCACTCCGTGGGACAGGAAAATGAAAAACTGTTTTTT
TRBV23-1	TRBJ1-5	few	.	CASSQSEGTGDTTERPQHF	TGCGCCAGCAGTCAATCAGAGGGAACCGGGGACACCACCGAAAGGCCCCAGCATTTT
TRBV19	TRBJ1-4	.	TRBD1	CASSIPTGANEKLFF	TGTGCCAGTAGTATACCGACAGGGGCTAATGAAAAACTGTTTTTT
TRBV11-2	TRBJ1-1	.	.	CASSLGFRAHEAFF	TGTGCCAGCAGCTTAGGGTTCAGGGCGCATGAAGCTTTCTTT
TRBV12-3/TRBV12-4	TRBJ1-2	.	.	CASSLFFDYGYTF	TGTGCCAGCAGTTTGTTTTTCGACTATGGCTACACCTTC
TRBV6-5	TRBJ2-7	.	.	CASLEDTTYEQYF	TGTGCCAGCCTTGAGGACACCACCTACGAGCAGTACTTC
TRBV20-1	TRBJ2-7	.	.	CSASPPFPSYEQYF	TGCAGTGCTAGTCCACCCTTCCCTAGCTACGAGCAGTACTTC
TRBV12-3/TRBV12-4	TRBJ2-7	.	.	CASSFKPREEQYF	TGTGCCAGCAGTTTTAAACCTAGGGAGGAGCAGTACTTC
TRBV30	TRBJ1-6	few	.	CAWSVVRQSNSPLHF	TGTGCCTGGAGTGTAGTGAGACAGAGTAATTCACCCCTCCACTTT
TRBV6-5	TRBJ1-6	.	.	CASKKAGNSPLHF	TGTGCCAGCAAGAAGGCAGGGAATTCACCCCTCCACTTT
TRBV7-2	TRBJ2-2	.	.	CASSSQGSTGELFF	TGTGCCAGCAGCTCACAGGGATCGACCGGGGAGCTGTTTTTT
TRBV5-6	TRBJ2-1	.	.	CASRADLFRNEQFF	TGTGCCAGCAGGGCTGACTTGTTTCGGAATGAGCAGTTCTTC
TRBV2	TRBJ2-3	.	TRBD2	CASSREIAGPRTDTQYF	TGTGCCAGCAGCCGCGAAATAGCGGGGCCTCGCACAGATACGCAGTATTTT
TRBV28	TRBJ2-7	once	.	CASSFRGEQYF	TGTGCCAGTTCCTTCCGGGGCGAGCAGTACTTC
TRBV19	TRBJ1-6	few	.	CASSGRGVDNSPLHF	TGTGCCAGTAGTGGCAGGGGAGTAGATAATTCACCCCTCCACTTT
TRBV7-2	TRBJ1-2	.	TRBD1	CASSFRDRLLGYTF	TGTGCCAGCAGCTTCCGGGACAGGCTGTTAGGCTACACCTTC
TRBV5-1	TRBJ1-1	.	.	CASRYQQGTEAFF	TGCGCCAGCAGATATCAACAGGGTACTGAAGCTTTCTTT
TRBV24-1	TRBJ1-1	few	.	CATSEPQPSTTEAFF	TGTGCCACCAGTGAGCCACAGCCGTCGACCACTGAAGCTTTCTTT
TRBV28	TRBJ2-7	.	.	CASSRPGSYEQYF	TGTGCCAGCAGCCGACCGGGCTCCTACGAGCAGTACTTC
TRBV14	TRBJ2-1	.	.	CASSQVRGGYNEQFF	TGTGCCAGCAGCCAAGTTAGAGGGGGCTACAATGAGCAGTTCTTC
TRBV5-1	TRBJ2-5	.	.	CASSLGTVQETQYF	TGCGCCAGCAGCTTGGGGACAGTACAAGAGACCCAGTACTTC
TRBV25-1	TRBJ1-2	.	TRBD1	CASSESQGGYYGYTF	TGTGCCAGCAGTGAATCACAGGGGGGATACTATGGCTACACCTTC
TRBV27	TRBJ1-6	few	.	CASSLQANSYNSPLHF	TGTGCCAGCAGCCTACAGGCTAATTCCTATAATTCACCCCTCCACTTT
TRBV7-9	TRBJ2-2	.	.	CASSLRQNTGELFF	TGTGCCAGCAGCCTAAGACAGAACACCGGGGAGCTGTTTTTT
TRBV11-2	TRBJ2-6	.	.	CASSPIRDSVSGANVLTF	TGTGCCAGCAGCCCAATCCGGGACTCCGTCTCTGGGGCCAACGTCCTGACTTTC
TRBV29-1	TRBJ1-2	.	.	CSGVQGNYGYTF	TGCAGCGGAGTACAGGGAAACTATGGCTACACCTTC
TRBV5-4	TRBJ2-7	.	TRBD2	CASSPGGSSYEQYF	TGTGCCAGCAGCCCGGGGGGGTCGTCCTACGAGCAGTACTTC
TRBV19	TRBJ2-3	.	TRBD2	CASSMTSWADTQYF	TGTGCCAGTAGTATGACTAGCTGGGCAGATACGCAGTATTTT
TRBV2	TRBJ1-4	.	.	CASSERGMITNEKLFF	TGTGCCAGCAGTGAAAGGGGGATGATAACTAATGAAAAACTGTTTTTT
TRBV9	TRBJ2-2	.	.	CASSARVGGELFF	TGTGCCAGCAGCGCCAGGGTAGGCGGGGAGCTGTTTTTT
TRBV25-1	TRBJ2-7	once	TRBD1	CASKGQGVYEQYF	TGTGCCAGCAAGGGACAGGGGGTTTACGAGCAGTACTTC
TRBV7-2	TRBJ1-1	.	.	CASKIGGSNTEAFF	TGTGCCAGCAAGATAGGGGGATCGAACACTGAAGCTTTCTTT
TRBV5-1	TRBJ2-7	.	.	CASSASRAAYEQYF	TGCGCCAGCAGCGCATCCAGGGCCGCCTACGAGCAGTACTTC
TRBV5-5	TRBJ1-2	.	TRBD1	CASSAETGIYYGYTF	TGTGCCAGCAGCGCCGAGACAGGGATTTACTATGGCTACACCTTC
TRBV19	TRBJ2-6	.	TRBD1	CASRPDRDSGANVLTF	TGTGCCAGTAGGCCTGACAGGGACTCTGGGGCCAACGTCCTGACTTTC
TRBV7-6	TRBJ2-5	.	.	CASTPVGGETQYF	TGTGCCAGCACCCCGGTTGGTGGAGAGACCCAGTACTTC
TRBV18	TRBJ1-3	.	.	CASSHDSVSGNTIYF	TGTGCCAGCTCACACGACAGTGTCTCTGGAAACACCATATATTTT
TRBV10-3	TRBJ1-1	.	.	CAIRLQENTEAFF	TGTGCCATCAGATTACAGGAGAACACTGAAGCTTTCTTT
TRBV4-2	TRBJ1-3	.	TRBD1	CASSQVGQDRQNF	TGTGCCAGCAGCCAAGTGGGACAGGACCGTCAGAATTTT
TRBV12-3/TRBV12-4	TRBJ1-5	.	.	CASSPVYNQPQHF	TGTGCCAGCAGCCCAGTTTACAATCAGCCCCAGCATTTT
TRBV6-5	TRBJ1-2	.	TRBD1	CASRDSRNYGYTF	TGTGCCAGTAGGGACAGTCGTAACTATGGCTACACCTTC
TRBV14	TRBJ2-1	once	TRBD2	CATMTSGGAGRFF	TGTGCCACCATGACTAGCGGGGGGGCAGGACGGTTCTTC
TRBV7-2	TRBJ1-6	.	.	CASSLVNSQNSPLHF	TGTGCCAGCAGCTTAGTAAACAGCCAGAATTCACCCCTCCACTTT
TRBV5-4	TRBJ1-2	.	TRBD1	CASSLWDRIGYTF	TGTGCCAGCAGCCTATGGGACAGGATTGGCTACACCTTC
TRBV7-9	TRBJ1-2	.	.	CASSLDLLNRVRDYGYTF	TGTGCCAGCAGCTTAGACCTTCTGAACAGGGTCAGGGACTATGGCTACACCTTC
TRBV5-8	TRBJ1-5	.	.	CASPIGPLNQPQHF	TGTGCCAGCCCGATCGGTCCTCTCAATCAGCCCCAGCATTTT
TRBV11-2	TRBJ1-4	.	TRBD1	CASSRTGGSEKLFF	TGTGCCAGCAGCCGGACAGGGGGTAGCGAAAAACTGTTTTTT